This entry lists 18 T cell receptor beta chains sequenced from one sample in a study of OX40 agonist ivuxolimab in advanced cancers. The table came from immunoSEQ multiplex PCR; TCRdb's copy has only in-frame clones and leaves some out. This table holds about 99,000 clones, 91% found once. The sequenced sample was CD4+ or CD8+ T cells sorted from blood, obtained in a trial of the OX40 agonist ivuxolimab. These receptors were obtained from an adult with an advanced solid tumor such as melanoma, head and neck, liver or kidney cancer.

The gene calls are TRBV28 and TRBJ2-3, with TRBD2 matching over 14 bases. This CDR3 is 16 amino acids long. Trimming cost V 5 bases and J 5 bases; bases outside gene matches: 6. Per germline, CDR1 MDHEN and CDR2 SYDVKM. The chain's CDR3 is CASSRAGLAGVDTQYF. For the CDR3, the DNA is TGTGCCAGCAGTAGAGCGGGACTAGCGGGAGTAGATACGCAGTATTTT. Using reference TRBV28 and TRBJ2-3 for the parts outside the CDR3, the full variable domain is DVKVTQSSRYLVKRTGEKVFLECVQDMDHENMFWYRQDPGLGLRLIYFSYDVKMKEKGDIPEGYSVSREKKERFSLILESASTNQTSMYLCASSRAGLAGVDTQYFGPGTRLTVL.

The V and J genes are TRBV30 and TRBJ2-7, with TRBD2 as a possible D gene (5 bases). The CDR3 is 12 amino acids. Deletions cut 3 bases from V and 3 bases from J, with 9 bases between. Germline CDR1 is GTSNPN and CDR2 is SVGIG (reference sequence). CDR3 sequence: CAWSNSGYEQYF. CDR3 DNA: TGTGCCTGGAGCAACAGCGGCTACGAGCAGTACTTC.

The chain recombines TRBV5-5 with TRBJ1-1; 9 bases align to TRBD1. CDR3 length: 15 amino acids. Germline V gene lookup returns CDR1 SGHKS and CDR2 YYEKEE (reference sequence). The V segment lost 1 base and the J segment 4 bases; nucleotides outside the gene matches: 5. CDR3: CASSLTNRGLTEAFF. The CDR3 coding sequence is TGTGCCAGCAGCTTGACAAACAGGGGGCTCACTGAAGCTTTCTTT. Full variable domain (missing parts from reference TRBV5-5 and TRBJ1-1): DAGVTQSPTHLIKTRGQQVTLRCSPISGHKSVSWYQQVLGQGPQFIFQYYEKEERGRGNFPDRFSARQFPNYSSELNVNALLLGDSALYLCASSLTNRGLTEAFFGQGTRLTVV.

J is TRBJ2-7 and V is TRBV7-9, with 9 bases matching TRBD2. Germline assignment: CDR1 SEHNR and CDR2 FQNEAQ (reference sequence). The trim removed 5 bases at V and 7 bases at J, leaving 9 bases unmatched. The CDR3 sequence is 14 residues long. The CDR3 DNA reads TGTGCCAGCAGCCGGGGACTAGCAAGAAGGGAGCAGTACTTC. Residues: CASSRGLARREQYF.

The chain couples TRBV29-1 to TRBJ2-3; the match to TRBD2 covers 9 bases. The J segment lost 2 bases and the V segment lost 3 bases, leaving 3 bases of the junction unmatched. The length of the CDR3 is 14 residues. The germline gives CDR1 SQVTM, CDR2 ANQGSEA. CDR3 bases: TGCAGCGTTGACCTAGCGGGACTCACAGATACGCAGTATTTT. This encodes CSVDLAGLTDTQYF.

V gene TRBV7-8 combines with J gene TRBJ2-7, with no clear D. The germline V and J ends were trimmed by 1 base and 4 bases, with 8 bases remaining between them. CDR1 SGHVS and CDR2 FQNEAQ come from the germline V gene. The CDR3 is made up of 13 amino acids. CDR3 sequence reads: CASSLVGTYEQYF. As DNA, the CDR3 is TGTGCCAGCAGCTTAGTAGGAACGTACGAGCAGTACTTC. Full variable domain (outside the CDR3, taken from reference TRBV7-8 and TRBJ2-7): GAGVSQSPRYKVAKRGQDVALRCDPISGHVSLFWYQQALGQGPEFLTYFQNEAQLDKSGLPSDRFFAERPEGSVSTLKIQRTQQEDSAVYLCASSLVGTYEQYFGPGTRLTVT.

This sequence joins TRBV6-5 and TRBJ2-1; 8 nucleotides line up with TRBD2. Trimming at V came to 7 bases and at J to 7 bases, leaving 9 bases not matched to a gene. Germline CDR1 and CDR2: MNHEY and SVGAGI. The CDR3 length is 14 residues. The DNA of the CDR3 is TGTGCCAGCACCGCGACGGGAGGGCCGAATGAGCAGTTCTTC. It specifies CASTATGGPNEQFF.

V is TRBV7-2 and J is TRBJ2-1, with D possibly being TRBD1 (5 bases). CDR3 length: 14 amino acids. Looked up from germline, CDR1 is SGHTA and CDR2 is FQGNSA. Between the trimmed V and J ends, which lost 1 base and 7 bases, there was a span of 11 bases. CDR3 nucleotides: TGTGCCAGCAGCTTAGGGGGCGCCACAAATGAGCAGTTCTTC. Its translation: CASSLGGATNEQFF.

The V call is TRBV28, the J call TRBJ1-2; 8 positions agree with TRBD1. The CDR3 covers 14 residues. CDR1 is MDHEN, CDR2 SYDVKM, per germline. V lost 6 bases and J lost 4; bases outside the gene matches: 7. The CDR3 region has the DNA TGTGCCAGCAGGGGATCGGGACAGGTCTATGGCTACACCTTC. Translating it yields CASRGSGQVYGYTF.

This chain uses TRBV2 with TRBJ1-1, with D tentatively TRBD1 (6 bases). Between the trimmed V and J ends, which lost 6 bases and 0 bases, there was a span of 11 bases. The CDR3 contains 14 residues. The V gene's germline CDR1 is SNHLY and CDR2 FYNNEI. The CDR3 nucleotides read TGTGCCAGCAGGGGGGGCAGAATGAACACTGAAGCTTTCTTT. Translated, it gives CASRGGRMNTEAFF.

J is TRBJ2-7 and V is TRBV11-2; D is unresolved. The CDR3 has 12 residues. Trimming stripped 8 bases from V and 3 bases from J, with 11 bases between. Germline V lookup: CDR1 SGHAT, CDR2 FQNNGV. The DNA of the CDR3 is TGTGCCAGCGCGGAAGGAAACTACGAGCAGTACTTC. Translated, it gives CASAEGNYEQYF.

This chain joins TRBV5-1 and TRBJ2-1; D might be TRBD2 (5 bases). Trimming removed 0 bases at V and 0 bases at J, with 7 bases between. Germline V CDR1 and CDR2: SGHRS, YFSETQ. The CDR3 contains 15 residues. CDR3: CASSLVGDSYNEQFF. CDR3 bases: TGCGCCAGCAGCTTGGTGGGAGACTCCTACAATGAGCAGTTCTTC.

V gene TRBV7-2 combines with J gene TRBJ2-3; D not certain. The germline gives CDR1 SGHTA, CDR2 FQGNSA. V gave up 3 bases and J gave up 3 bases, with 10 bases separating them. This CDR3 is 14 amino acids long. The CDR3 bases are TGTGCCAGCAGCTTGGTATCCAGGACAGATACGCAGTATTTT. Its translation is CASSLVSRTDTQYF.

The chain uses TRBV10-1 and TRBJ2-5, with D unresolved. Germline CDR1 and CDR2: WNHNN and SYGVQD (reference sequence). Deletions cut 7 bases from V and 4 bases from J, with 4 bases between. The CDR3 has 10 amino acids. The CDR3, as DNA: TGCGCCAGCAATAGAGAGACCCAGTACTTC. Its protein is CASNRETQYF.

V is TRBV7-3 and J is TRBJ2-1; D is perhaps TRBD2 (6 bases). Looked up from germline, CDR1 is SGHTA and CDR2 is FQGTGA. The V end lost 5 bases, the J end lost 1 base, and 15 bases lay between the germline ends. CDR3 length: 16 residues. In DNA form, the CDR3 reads TGTGCCAGCAGCATCCGTGGGGGGAGGTCCTACAATGAGCAGTTCTTC. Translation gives CASSIRGGRSYNEQFF.

CDR3 coding DNA: TGTGCCACCGACAGGGGTAGCACAGATACGCAGTATTTT. This sequence encodes CATDRGSTDTQYF. This chain connects TRBV19 to TRBJ2-3, with TRBD1 matching over 8 bases. This CDR3 region has 13 residues. Germline values: CDR1 LNHDA, CDR2 SQIVND (reference sequence). Losses at the gene ends were 10 bases for V and 0 bases for J; bases not matched to a gene: 3.

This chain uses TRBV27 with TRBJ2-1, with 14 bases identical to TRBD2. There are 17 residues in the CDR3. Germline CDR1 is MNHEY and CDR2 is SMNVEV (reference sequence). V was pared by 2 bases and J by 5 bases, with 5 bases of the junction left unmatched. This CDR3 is CASSLLKGLAGDNEQFF. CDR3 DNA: TGTGCCAGCAGTTTACTCAAGGGACTAGCGGGAGACAATGAGCAGTTCTTC.

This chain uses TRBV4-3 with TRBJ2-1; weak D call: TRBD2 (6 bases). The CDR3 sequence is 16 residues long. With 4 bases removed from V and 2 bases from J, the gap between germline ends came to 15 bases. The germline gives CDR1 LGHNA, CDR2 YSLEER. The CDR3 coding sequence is TGCGCCAGCAGCCCCCGTGATAGCGGTCCCTACAATGAGCAGTTCTTC. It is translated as CASSPRDSGPYNEQFF.